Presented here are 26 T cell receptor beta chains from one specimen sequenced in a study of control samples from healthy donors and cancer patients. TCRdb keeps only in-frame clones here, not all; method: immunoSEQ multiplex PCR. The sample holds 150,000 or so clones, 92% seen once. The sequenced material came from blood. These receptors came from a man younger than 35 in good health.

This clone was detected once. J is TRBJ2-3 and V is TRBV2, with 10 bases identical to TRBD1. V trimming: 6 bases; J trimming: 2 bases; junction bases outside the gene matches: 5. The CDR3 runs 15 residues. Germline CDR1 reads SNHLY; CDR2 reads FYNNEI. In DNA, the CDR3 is TGTGCCAGCAGACGGGGGACAGGGGCCACAGATACGCAGTATTTT. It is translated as CASRRGTGATDTQYF.

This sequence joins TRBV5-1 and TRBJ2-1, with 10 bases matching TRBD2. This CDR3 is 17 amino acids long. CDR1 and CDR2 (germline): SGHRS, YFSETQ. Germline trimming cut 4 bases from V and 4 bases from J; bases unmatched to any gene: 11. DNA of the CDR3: TGCGCCAGCAGCCCCGGAATAGCGGGGGGTCGATACAATGAGCAGTTCTTC. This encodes CASSPGIAGGRYNEQFF.

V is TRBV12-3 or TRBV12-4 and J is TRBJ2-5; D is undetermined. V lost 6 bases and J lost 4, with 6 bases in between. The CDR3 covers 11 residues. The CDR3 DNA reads TGTGCCAGCAGCCCTAGAGAGACCCAGTACTTC. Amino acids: CASSPRETQYF.

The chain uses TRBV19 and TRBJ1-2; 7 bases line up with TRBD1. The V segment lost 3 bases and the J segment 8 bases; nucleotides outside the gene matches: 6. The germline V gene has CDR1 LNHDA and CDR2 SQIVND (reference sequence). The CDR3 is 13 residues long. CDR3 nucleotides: TGTGCCAGTAGTATTGAAGGGGGCGGGGGCTACACCTTC. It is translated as CASSIEGGGGYTF.

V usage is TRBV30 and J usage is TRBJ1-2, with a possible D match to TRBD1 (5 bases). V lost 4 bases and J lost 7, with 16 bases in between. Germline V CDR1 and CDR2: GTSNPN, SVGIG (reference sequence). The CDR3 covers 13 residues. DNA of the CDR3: TGTGCCTGGATTTCGGGGGGTATGAGTGGCTACACCTTC. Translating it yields CAWISGGMSGYTF.

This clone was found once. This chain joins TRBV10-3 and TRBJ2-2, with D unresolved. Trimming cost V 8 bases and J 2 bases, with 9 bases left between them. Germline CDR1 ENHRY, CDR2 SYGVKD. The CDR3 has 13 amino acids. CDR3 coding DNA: TGTGCCATCTCGGCAGCTAACACCGGGGAGCTGTTTTTT. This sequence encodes CAISAANTGELFF.

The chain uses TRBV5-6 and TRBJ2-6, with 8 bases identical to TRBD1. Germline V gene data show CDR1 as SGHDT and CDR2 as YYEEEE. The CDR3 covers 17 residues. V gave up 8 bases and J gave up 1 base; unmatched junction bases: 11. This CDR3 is CASRQPRGPSGANVLTF. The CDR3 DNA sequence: TGTGCCAGTCGACAGCCCAGGGGGCCATCTGGGGCCAACGTCCTGACTTTC.

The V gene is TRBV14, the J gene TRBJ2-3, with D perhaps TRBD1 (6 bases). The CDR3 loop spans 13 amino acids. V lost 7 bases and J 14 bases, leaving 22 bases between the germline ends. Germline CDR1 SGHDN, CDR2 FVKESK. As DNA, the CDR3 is TGTGCCAGCACAGGGGCGCCCGGTCTAGGTTTGTATTTT. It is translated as CASTGAPGLGLYF.

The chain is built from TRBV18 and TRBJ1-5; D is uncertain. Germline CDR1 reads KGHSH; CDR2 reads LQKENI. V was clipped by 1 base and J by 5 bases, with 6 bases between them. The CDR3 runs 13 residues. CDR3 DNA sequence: TGTGCCAGCTCACCACGGAGTGATCAGCCCCAGCATTTT. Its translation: CASSPRSDQPQHF. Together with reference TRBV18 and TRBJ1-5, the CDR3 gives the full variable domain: NAGVMQNPRHLVRRRGQEARLRCSPMKGHSHVYWYRQLPEEGLKFMVYLQKENIIDESGMPKERFSAEFPKEGPSILRIQQVVRGDSAAYFCASSPRSDQPQHFGDGTRLSIL.

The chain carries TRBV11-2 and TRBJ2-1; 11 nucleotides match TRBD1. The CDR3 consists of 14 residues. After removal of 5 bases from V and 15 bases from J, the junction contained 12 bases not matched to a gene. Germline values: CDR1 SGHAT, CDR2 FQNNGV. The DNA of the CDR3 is TGTGCCAGCAGCCTCGGACAGGGGGCCTTTAGTCGGTTCTTC. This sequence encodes CASSLGQGAFSRFF. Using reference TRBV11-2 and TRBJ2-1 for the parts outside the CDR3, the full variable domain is EAGVAQSPRYKIIEKRQSVAFWCNPISGHATLYWYQQILGQGPKLLIQFQNNGVVDDSQLPKDRFSAERLKGVDSTLKIQPAKLEDSAVYLCASSLGQGAFSRFFGPGTRLTVL.

The CDR3 region is CSAVLDRGQGTGELFF. The CDR3 DNA reads as TGCAGCGCCGTACTGGACAGGGGGCAGGGCACCGGGGAGCTGTTTTTT. This rearrangement joins TRBV29-1 to TRBJ2-2; 11 bases map to TRBD1. The CDR3 is made up of 16 amino acids. The trim removed 7 bases at V and 4 bases at J, leaving 11 bases unmatched. The germline V gene encodes CDR1 SQVTM and CDR2 ANQGSEA.

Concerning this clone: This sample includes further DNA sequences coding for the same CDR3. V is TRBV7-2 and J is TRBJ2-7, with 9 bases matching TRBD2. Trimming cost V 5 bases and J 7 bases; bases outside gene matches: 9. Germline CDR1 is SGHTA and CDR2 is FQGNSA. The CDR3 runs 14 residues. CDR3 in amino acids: CASSRRGGGGEQYF. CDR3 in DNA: TGTGCCAGCAGCCGGCGCGGGGGGGGAGGAGAGCAGTACTTC.

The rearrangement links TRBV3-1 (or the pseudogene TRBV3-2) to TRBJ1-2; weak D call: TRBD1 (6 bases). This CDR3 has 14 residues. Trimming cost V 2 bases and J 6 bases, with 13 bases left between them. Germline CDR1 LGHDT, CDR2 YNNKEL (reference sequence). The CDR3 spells CASSQIGGEDGYTF. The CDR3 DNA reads TGTGCCAGCAGCCAAATTGGGGGCGAGGATGGCTACACCTTC.

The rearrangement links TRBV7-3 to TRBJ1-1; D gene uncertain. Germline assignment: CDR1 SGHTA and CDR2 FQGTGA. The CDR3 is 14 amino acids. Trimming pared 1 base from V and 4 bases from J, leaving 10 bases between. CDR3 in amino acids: CASSLSRAGTEAFF. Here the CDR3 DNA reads TGTGCCAGCAGCTTAAGCCGGGCAGGCACTGAAGCTTTCTTT.

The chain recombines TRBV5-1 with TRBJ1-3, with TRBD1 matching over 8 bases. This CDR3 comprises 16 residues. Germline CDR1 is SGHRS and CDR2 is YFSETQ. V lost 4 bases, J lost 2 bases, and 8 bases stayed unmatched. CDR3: CASSLSGTGTGNTIYF. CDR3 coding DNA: TGCGCCAGCAGCCTATCCGGGACAGGCACTGGAAACACCATATATTTT.

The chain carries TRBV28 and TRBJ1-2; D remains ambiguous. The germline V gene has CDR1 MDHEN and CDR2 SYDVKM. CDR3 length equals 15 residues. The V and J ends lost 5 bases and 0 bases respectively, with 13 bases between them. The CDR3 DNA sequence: TGTGCCAGCAGTACGGAGGGAGGAACTAACTATGGCTACACCTTC. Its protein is CASSTEGGTNYGYTF.

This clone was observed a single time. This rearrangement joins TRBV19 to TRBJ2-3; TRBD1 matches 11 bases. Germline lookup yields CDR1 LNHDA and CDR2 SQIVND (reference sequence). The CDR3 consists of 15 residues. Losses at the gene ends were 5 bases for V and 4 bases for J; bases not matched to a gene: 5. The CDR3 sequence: CASSSLGQGADTQYF. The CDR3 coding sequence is TGTGCCAGTAGTTCACTGGGACAGGGGGCAGATACGCAGTATTTT.

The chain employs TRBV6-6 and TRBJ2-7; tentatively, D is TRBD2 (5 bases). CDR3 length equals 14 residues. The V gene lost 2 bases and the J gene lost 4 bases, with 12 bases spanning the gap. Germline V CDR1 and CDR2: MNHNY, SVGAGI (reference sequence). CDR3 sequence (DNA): TGTGCCAGCAGTTACGCCGGGGTCGGTTACGAGCAGTACTTC. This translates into CASSYAGVGYEQYF.

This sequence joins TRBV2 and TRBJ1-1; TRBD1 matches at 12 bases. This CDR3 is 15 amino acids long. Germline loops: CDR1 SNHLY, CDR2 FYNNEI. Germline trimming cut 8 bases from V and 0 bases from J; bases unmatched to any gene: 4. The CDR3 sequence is CASDGTGGLNTEAFF. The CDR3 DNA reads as TGTGCCAGCGACGGGACAGGGGGCTTGAACACTGAAGCTTTCTTT. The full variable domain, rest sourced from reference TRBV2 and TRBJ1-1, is EPEVTQTPSHQVTQMGQEVILRCVPISNHLYFYWYRQILGQKVEFLVSFYNNEISEKSEIFDDQFSVERPDGSNFTLKIRSTKLEDSAMYFCASDGTGGLNTEAFFGQGTRLTVV.

The CDR3 loop reads CASSQDPGKGSEKLFF. The DNA for the CDR3 is TGTGCCAGCAGCCAAGATCCGGGTAAGGGGAGTGAAAAACTGTTTTTT. The gene calls are TRBV3-1 (or the pseudogene TRBV3-2) and TRBJ1-4; D might be TRBD1 (5 bases). Per germline, CDR1 LGHDT and CDR2 YNNKEL (reference sequence). CDR3 size: 16 residues. V lost 0 bases and J 7 bases, leaving 15 bases between the germline ends.

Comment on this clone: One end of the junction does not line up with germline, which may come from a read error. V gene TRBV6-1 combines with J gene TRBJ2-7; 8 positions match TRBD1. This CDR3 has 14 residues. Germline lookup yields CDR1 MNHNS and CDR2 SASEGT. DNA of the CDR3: TGTGCCAGCAGTGAAGCGCTTCAAGGTGGGACAGGAGACTTC. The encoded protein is CASSEALQGGTGDF.

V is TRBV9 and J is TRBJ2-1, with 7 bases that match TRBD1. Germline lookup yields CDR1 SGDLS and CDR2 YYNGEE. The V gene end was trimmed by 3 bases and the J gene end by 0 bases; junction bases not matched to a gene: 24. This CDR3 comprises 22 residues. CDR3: CASSGRQGEPSPPESSYNEQFF. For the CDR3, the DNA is TGTGCCAGCAGCGGCAGACAGGGTGAGCCCTCCCCCCCCGAGAGCTCCTACAATGAGCAGTTCTTC. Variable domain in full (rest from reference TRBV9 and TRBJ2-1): DSGVTQTPKHLITATGQRVTLRCSPRSGDLSVYWYQQSLDQGLQFLIQYYNGEERAKGNILERFSAQQFPDLHSELNLSSLELGDSALYFCASSGRQGEPSPPESSYNEQFFGPGTRLTVL.

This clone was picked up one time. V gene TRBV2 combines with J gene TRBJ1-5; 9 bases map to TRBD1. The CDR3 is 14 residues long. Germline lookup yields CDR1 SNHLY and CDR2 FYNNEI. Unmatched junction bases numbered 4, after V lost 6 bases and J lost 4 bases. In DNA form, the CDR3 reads TGTGCCAGCAGCAGAGGACAGGGGAATCAGCCCCAGCATTTT. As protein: CASSRGQGNQPQHF.

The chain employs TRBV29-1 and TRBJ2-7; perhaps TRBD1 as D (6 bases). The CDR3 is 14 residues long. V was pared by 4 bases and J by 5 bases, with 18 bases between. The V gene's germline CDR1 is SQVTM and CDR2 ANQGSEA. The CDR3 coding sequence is TGCAGCGTTGCCAGGGGACCTATGATAAACGAGCAGTACTTC. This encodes CSVARGPMINEQYF.

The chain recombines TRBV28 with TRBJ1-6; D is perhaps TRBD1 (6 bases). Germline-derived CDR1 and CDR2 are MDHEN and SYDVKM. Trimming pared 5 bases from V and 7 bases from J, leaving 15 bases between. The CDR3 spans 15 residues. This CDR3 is CASSPQGQLNSPLHF. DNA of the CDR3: TGTGCCAGCAGTCCGCAGGGGCAACTAAATTCACCCCTCCACTTT. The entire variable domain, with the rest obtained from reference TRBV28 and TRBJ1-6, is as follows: DVKVTQSSRYLVKRTGEKVFLECVQDMDHENMFWYRQDPGLGLRLIYFSYDVKMKEKGDIPEGYSVSREKKERFSLILESASTNQTSMYLCASSPQGQLNSPLHFGNGTRLTVT.

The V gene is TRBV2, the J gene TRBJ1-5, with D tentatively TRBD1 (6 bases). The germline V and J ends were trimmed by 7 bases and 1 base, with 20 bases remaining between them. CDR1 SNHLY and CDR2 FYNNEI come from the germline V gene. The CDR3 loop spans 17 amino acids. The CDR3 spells CASTYSQGPLSNQPQHF. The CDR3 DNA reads TGTGCCAGCACCTACTCCCAGGGGCCTCTCAGCAATCAGCCCCAGCATTTT.